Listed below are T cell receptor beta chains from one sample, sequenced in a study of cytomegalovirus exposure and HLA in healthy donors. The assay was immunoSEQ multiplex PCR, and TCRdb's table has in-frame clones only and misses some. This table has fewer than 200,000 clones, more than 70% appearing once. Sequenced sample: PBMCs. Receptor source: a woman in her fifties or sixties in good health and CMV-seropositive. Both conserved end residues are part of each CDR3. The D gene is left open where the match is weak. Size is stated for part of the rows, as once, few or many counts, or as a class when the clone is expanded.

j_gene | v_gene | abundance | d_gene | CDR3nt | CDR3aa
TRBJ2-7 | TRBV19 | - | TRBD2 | TGTGCCAGTAAAGCTAGCGGGAATACCTACGAGCAGTACTTC | CASKASGNTYEQYF
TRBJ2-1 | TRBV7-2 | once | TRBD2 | TGTGCCAGCAGCTTAGTTCCTAGCGGGAGATATTACAATGAGCAGTTCTTC | CASSLVPSGRYYNEQFF
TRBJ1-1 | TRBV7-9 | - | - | TGTGCCAGCAGCTTAAAGGGGCCCACTGAAGCTTTCTTT | CASSLKGPTEAFF
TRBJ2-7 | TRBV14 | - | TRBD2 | TGTGCCAGCAGCCTCACCGGACTAGCGGGAGCGGAGTGCGAGCAGTACTTC | CASSLTGLAGAECEQYF
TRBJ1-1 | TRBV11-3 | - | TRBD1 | TGTGCCAGCAGCCCAGGCGGGACAGCCGTGGCTTTCTTT | CASSPGGTAVAFF
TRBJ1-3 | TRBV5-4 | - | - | TGTGCCAGCAGCTTGGGGCCGTCGCCCGAAAACACCATATATTTT | CASSLGPSPENTIYF
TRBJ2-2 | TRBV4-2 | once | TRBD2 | TGTGCCAGCAGCCAAGGCCTAGCGGAGAACACCGGGGAGCTGTTTTTT | CASSQGLAENTGELFF
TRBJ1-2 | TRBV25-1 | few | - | TGTGCCAGCAGTGTCCCAGGGGTCAAGGAGGCTAACTATGGCTACACCTTC | CASSVPGVKEANYGYTF
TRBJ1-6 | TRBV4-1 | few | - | TGCGCCAGCAGCCAAGATCCTCGGGGGAATAATTCACCCCTCCACTTT | CASSQDPRGNNSPLHF
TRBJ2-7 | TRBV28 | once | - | TGTGCCAGCAGCTACCTATACGAGCAGTACTTC | CASSYLYEQYF
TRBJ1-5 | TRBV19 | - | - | TGTGCCAGTAGTATGTCATCAGGGAGCAATCAGCCCCAGCATTTT | CASSMSSGSNQPQHF
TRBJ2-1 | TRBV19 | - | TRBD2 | TGTGCCAGTAGTATGTCTAGCGGGGGGGCCTACAATGAGCAGTTCTTC | CASSMSSGGAYNEQFF
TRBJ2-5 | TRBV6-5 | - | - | TGTGCCAGCAGCCAGACGGGAGTCGGAGAGACCCAGTACTTC | CASSQTGVGETQYF
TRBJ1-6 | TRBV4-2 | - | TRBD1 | TGTGCCAGCAGCCAGGAAGGAGGGACAGGGAAGGGTTCACCCCTCCACTTT | CASSQEGGTGKGSPLHF
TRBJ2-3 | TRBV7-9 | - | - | TGTTCCAGCAGCCGCAGGGATACGCAGTATTTT | CSSSRRDTQYF
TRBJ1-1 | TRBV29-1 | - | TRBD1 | TGCAGCGTTACTACAGGGGCCAACACTGAAGCTTTCTTT | CSVTTGANTEAFF
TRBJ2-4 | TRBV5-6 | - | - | TGTGCCAGCAGCCCTCCGGGCGGGCCAAACATTCAGTACTTC | CASSPPGGPNIQYF
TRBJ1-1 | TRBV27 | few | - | TGTGCCAGCAGTTCGGTGGGCCTGAACACTGAAGCTTTCTTT | CASSSVGLNTEAFF
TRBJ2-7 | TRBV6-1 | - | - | TGTGCCAGCAGTTCTCCAGGGCGAACGTACGAGCAGTACTTC | CASSSPGRTYEQYF
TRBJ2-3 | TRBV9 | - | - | TGTGCCAGCAGCGTAGCCCTCCGGGACACAGATACGCAGTATTTT | CASSVALRDTDTQYF
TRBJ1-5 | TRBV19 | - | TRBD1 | TGTGCCACCCCGGGACAGGGAGGGAGCAATCAGCCCCAGCATTTT | CATPGQGGSNQPQHF
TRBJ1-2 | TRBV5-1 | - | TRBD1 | TGCGCCAGCAGCCCGGACAGGGGGATCTATGGCTACACCTTC | CASSPDRGIYGYTF
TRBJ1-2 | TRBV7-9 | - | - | TGTGCCAGCAGCTTCGGGTCTGACTATGGCTACACCTTC | CASSFGSDYGYTF
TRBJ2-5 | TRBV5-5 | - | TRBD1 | TGTGCCAGCAGCTTGAGGACAGGGGCCGGAGAGACCCAGTACTTC | CASSLRTGAGETQYF
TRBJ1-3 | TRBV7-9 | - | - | TGTTCCAGCGGCAGCTCTGGAAACACCATATATTTT | CSSGSSGNTIYF
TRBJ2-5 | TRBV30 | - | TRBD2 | TGTGCCTGGAGCCTAGGCGGGGGGGGGACGGAGACCCAGTACTTC | CAWSLGGGGTETQYF
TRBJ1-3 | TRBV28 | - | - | TGTGCCAGCAGTTTCTCCAGGGGAGAGTTCGGAAACACCATATATTTT | CASSFSRGEFGNTIYF
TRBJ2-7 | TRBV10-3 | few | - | TGTGCCATCAGTGAAACAGGGAATTATTACGAGTACTTC | CAISETGNYYEYF
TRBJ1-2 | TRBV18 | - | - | TGTGCCAGCTCCAGGAAATCACGGGGGGTGGAGGCCTATGGCTACACCTTC | CASSRKSRGVEAYGYTF
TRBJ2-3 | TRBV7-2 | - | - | TGTGCCAGCAGCTTACTACGAGATACGCAGTATTTT | CASSLLRDTQYF
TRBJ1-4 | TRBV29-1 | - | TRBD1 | TGCAGCGGCGGGACAGGAGGTGAAAAACTGTTTTTT | CSGGTGGEKLFF
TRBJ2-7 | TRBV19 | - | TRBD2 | TGTGCCAGTAGTCCATTGGGTAGCGGGAGTCGGGTCTACGAGCAGTACTTC | CASSPLGSGSRVYEQYF
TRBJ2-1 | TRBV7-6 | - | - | TGTGCCAGCAGCTGGCAGACGAGGGCGACAACTTCCTACAATGAGCAGTTCTTC | CASSWQTRATTSYNEQFF
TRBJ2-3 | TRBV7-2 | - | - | TGTGCCAGCAGCTTCCCCGACTTCCACTATACGCAGTATTTT | CASSFPDFHYTQYF
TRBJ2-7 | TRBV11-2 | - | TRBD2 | TGTGCCAGCAGCTTATTTCCGGGACTAGCGGGACCCTACGGGCAGTACTTC | CASSLFPGLAGPYGQYF
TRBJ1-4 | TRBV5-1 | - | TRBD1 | TGCGCCAGCAGCCCGCAGGGGGAGGAGAAACTGTTTTTT | CASSPQGEEKLFF
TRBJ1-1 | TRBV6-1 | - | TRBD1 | TGTGCCAGCAGGAAGGGGGCGATCGGTGAGTGGGCTTTCTTT | CASRKGAIGEWAFF
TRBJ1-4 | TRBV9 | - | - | TGTGCCAGCAGCGTAGGAGGAACAGGCAGGAGTGAAAAACTGTTTTTT | CASSVGGTGRSEKLFF